This T cell receptor (beta chain) was identified during a study of breast tumors, draining lymph nodes, adjacent tissues. This clonotype was counted ten times or more. Its matching antigen is unknown. Study-level results: Compared with basal-like, luminal-like tumors shared significantly more repertoire with nontumor tissue. Tumor repertoires ranked between lymph nodes and nontumor tissue in diversity, with V and J gene preferences.

With V trimmed by 5 bases and J by 0 bases, 4 bases remained unmatched. Germline V CDR1 and CDR2: SGHAT, FQNNGV. There are 15 residues in the CDR3. The lymph nodes were axillary draining lymph nodes from breast cancer patients. TCRdb processed the multiplex PCR reads anew with MiXCR; each CDR3 protein has one entry. The data show approximately 280,000 distinct CDR3 sequences, with over 30% seen just once and approximately 1% held by the top ten. The receptor was derived from a female donor with breast cancer. Some clones in this sample may be carry-over from other donors' samples. The rearrangement links TRBV11-2 to TRBJ1-5; the match to TRBD1 covers 7 bases. Input material: axillary lymph node tissue. Here the CDR3 DNA reads TGTGCCAGCAGCCAACAGGGGTTTAGCAATCAGCCCCAGCATTTT. Its translation: CASSQQGFSNQPQHF.